This record looks at one T cell receptor (beta chain) sequence and its context. These data come from a study of blood T cell repertoires in COVID-19. Study overall: Both acute and convalescent COVID-19 samples were obtained from the United States, Italy and Spain. Sample material is recorded as cDNA or gDNA derived from T cells, B-cell-depleted T cells, or PBMCs.

The CDR3 has 13 residues. Trimming removed 1 base at V and 4 bases at J, with 6 bases between. CDR1 is SGHRS, CDR2 YFSETQ, per germline. As originally analysed: Estimation of nucleated cell counts relied on the amplification of reference gene primers. Only in-frame clones appear in the TCRdb table, and some are missing; sequencing was by immunoSEQ multiplex PCR. That table gives V, J and clone size, and the DNA gave D and trimming. In the table there are 65,000 to 85,000 clones, around 90% of which are singletons. The sequence was obtained from a woman aged 18-29 years with acute or convalescent COVID-19. The source material was peripheral blood. This chain connects TRBV5-1 to TRBJ1-3; the D gene is possibly TRBD1 (5 bases). As DNA, the CDR3 is TGCGCCAGCAGCTTGCAGGGAGGAAACACCATATATTTT. Its protein product is CASSLQGGNTIYF.